This is a list of T cell receptor beta chains from one sample in a study of graft-versus-host responses after intestinal transplantation. Generated by immunoSEQ multiplex PCR, the TCRdb table keeps only in-frame clones and is missing some. The table lists 12,000 to 15,000 clones, about 67% of them singletons. Sequenced material: ileum tissue, taken 16 days after intestinal transplant. The receptors originated from a human patient who received an intestinal transplant, so some T cells may come from the graft donor. Both conserved end residues are part of each CDR3. The order of the fields is V gene, D gene, J gene, clone size, CDR3 protein, CDR3 DNA. The D gene is left open where the match is weak. Size is omitted from some rows. Given values are once, few, many or a class for expanded clones.

V gene: TRBV14
D gene: NA
J gene: TRBJ1-2
clone size: few
CDR3 protein: CASSQVQTPNYGYTF
CDR3 DNA: TGTGCCAGCAGCCAAGTTCAGACACCTAACTATGGCTACACCTTC

V gene: TRBV4-3
D gene: NA
J gene: TRBJ2-7
clone size: NA
CDR3 protein: CASSTTPGYEQYF
CDR3 DNA: TGCGCCAGCAGCACCACCCCGGGTTACGAGCAGTACTTC

V gene: TRBV10-2
D gene: TRBD2
J gene: TRBJ2-6
clone size: NA
CDR3 protein: CASRLAGGRANVLTF
CDR3 DNA: TGCGCCAGCAGGCTAGCGGGGGGTCGGGCCAACGTCCTGACTTTC

V gene: TRBV18
D gene: NA
J gene: TRBJ1-1
clone size: NA
CDR3 protein: CASSPVIGTLDTEAFF
CDR3 DNA: TGTGCCAGCTCACCAGTCATTGGCACCTTGGACACTGAAGCTTTCTTT

V gene: TRBV4-1
D gene: NA
J gene: TRBJ2-1
clone size: few
CDR3 protein: CASSQGTFSNEQFF
CDR3 DNA: TGCGCCAGCAGCCAAGGGACTTTCTCCAATGAGCAGTTCTTC

V gene: TRBV19
D gene: TRBD1
J gene: TRBJ2-2
clone size: NA
CDR3 protein: CASSIMGQTNTGELFF
CDR3 DNA: TGTGCCAGTAGTATTATGGGACAGACCAACACCGGGGAGCTGTTTTTT

V gene: TRBV6-6
D gene: NA
J gene: TRBJ1-4
clone size: NA
CDR3 protein: CASRLGAANEKLFF
CDR3 DNA: TGTGCCAGTCGCCTGGGGGCGGCTAATGAAAAACTGTTTTTT

V gene: TRBV18
D gene: NA
J gene: TRBJ2-3
clone size: NA
CDR3 protein: CASSPLAGPSTDTQYF
CDR3 DNA: TGTGCCAGCTCACCGTTGGCAGGCCCTAGCACAGATACGCAGTATTTT

V gene: TRBV14
D gene: NA
J gene: TRBJ1-6
clone size: NA
CDR3 protein: CASSQVSGIGSPLHF
CDR3 DNA: TGTGCCAGCAGCCAAGTTTCAGGGATCGGTTCACCCCTCCACTTT

V gene: TRBV28
D gene: NA
J gene: TRBJ1-5
clone size: NA
CDR3 protein: CASKEELDNQPQHF
CDR3 DNA: TGTGCCAGCAAGGAGGAATTGGACAATCAGCCCCAGCATTTT

V gene: TRBV18
D gene: NA
J gene: TRBJ2-5
clone size: once
CDR3 protein: CASSPPDSAKTQYF
CDR3 DNA: TGTGCCAGCTCCCCCCCGGACAGCGCGAAGACCCAGTACTTC

V gene: TRBV5-1
D gene: NA
J gene: TRBJ1-4
clone size: once
CDR3 protein: CASSLSGGLGEKLFF
CDR3 DNA: TGCGCCAGCAGCTTGAGCGGGGGGCTGGGTGAAAAACTGTTTTTT

V gene: TRBV5-4
D gene: NA
J gene: TRBJ2-7
clone size: NA
CDR3 protein: CASSRMGGTYEQYF
CDR3 DNA: TGTGCCAGCAGCCGGATGGGGGGAACCTACGAGCAGTACTTC

V gene: TRBV9
D gene: NA
J gene: TRBJ2-5
clone size: NA
CDR3 protein: CASSAMGASPQETQYF
CDR3 DNA: TGTGCCAGCAGCGCAATGGGGGCCTCCCCCCAAGAGACCCAGTACTTC

V gene: TRBV19
D gene: NA
J gene: TRBJ1-1
clone size: NA
CDR3 protein: CASGRTEAFF
CDR3 DNA: TGTGCCAGTGGGCGCACTGAAGCTTTCTTT

V gene: TRBV11-2
D gene: NA
J gene: TRBJ1-6
clone size: NA
CDR3 protein: CASSLALSYNSPLHF
CDR3 DNA: TGTGCCAGCAGCTTAGCTCTCTCCTATAATTCACCCCTCCACTTT

V gene: TRBV7-2
D gene: TRBD1
J gene: TRBJ2-7
clone size: NA
CDR3 protein: CASSLVRVGGNEQYF
CDR3 DNA: TGTGCCAGCAGCTTAGTAAGAGTAGGGGGCAACGAGCAGTACTTC

V gene: TRBV5-1
D gene: NA
J gene: TRBJ2-2
clone size: NA
CDR3 protein: CASSLGRTANTGELFF
CDR3 DNA: TGCGCCAGCAGCTTGGGTAGGACAGCAAACACCGGGGAGCTGTTTTTT

V gene: TRBV19
D gene: NA
J gene: TRBJ1-2
clone size: NA
CDR3 protein: CASSIWSSRLYGYTF
CDR3 DNA: TGTGCCAGTAGTATATGGAGCAGTCGACTTTATGGCTACACCTTC

V gene: TRBV4-2
D gene: TRBD1
J gene: TRBJ1-1
clone size: NA
CDR3 protein: CASSQGGTGNTEAFF
CDR3 DNA: TGTGCCAGCAGCCAAGGTGGGACAGGGAACACTGAAGCTTTCTTT

V gene: TRBV4-1
D gene: TRBD1
J gene: TRBJ1-2
clone size: NA
CDR3 protein: CASSQDGRGRPNYGYTF
CDR3 DNA: TGCGCCAGCAGCCAAGATGGCAGGGGGCGTCCTAACTATGGCTACACCTTC

V gene: TRBV7-6
D gene: NA
J gene: TRBJ2-7
clone size: NA
CDR3 protein: CASSLDSGTPVYEQYF
CDR3 DNA: TGCGCCAGCAGCTTAGACTCCGGGACACCAGTCTACGAGCAGTACTTC